The sequence of this T cell receptor beta chain was determined in a study of human T cells and chemical hapten exposure. Whole-study context: Small pooled library volume differences chiefly drove per-sample TCR yield variation.

As for time point: pre-sensitization, week 0. As for treatment: therapeutic diphenylcyclopropenone sensitization with weekly scalp DPC. Each patch-test visit's blood sample preceded patch application. TCRdb recomputed calls from the RACE reads with MiXCR, one row per CDR3 protein. Found here are approximately 400,000 distinct CDR3 sequences, roughly 4.6% of them singletons; the top ten hold 2.5% to 3%. The V gene lost 4 bases and the J gene lost 3 bases, with 13 bases spanning the gap. CDR3 size: 16 residues. The germline CDR1 and CDR2 sequences are SNHLY and FYNNEI. Sequences were derived from whole blood, sampled in connection with sensitization to the hapten diphenylcyclopropenone (DPC). The chain recombines TRBV2 with TRBJ1-6; D unclear. The source is a woman in her forties or fifties with alopecia areata. Some clones in this sample may be carry-over from other donors' samples. The CDR3: CASSVTSPFYNSPLHF. Here the CDR3 DNA reads TGTGCCAGCAGTGTCACAAGTCCTTTCTATAATTCACCCCTCCACTTT.